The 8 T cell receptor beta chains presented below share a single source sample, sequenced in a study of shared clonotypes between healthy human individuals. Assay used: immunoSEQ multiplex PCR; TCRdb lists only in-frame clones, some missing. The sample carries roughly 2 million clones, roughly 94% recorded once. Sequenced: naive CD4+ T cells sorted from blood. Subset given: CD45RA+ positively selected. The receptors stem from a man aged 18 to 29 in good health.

The CDR3 here is CASSEQQQETQYF. The CDR3 nucleotides read TGTGCCAGCAGTGAACAACAGCAAGAGACCCAGTACTTC. The chain has TRBV2 and TRBJ2-5; D ambiguous. This CDR3 contains 13 residues. Per the germline V gene, CDR1 is SNHLY and CDR2 is FYNNEI. V lost 2 bases to trimming and J lost 2 bases, with 6 bases between them.

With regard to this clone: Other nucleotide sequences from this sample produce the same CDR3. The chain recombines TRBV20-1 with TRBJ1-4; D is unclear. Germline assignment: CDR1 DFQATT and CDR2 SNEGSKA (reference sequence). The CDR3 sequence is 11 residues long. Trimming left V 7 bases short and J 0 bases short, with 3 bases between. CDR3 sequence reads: CSVATNEKLFF. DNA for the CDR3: TGCAGTGTGGCAACTAATGAAAAACTGTTTTTT.

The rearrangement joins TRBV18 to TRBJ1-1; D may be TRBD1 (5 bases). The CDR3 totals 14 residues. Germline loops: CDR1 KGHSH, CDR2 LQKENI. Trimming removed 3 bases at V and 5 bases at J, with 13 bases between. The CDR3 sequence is CASSPGEIATEAFF. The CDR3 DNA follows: TGTGCCAGCTCACCGGGGGAAATTGCGACTGAAGCTTTCTTT.

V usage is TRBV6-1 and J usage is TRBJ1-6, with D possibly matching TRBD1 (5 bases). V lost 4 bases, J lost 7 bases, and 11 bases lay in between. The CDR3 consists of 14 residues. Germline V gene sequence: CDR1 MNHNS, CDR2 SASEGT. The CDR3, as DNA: TGTGCCAGCAGTGTCCAGGGATTCAATTCACCCCTCCACTTT. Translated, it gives CASSVQGFNSPLHF.

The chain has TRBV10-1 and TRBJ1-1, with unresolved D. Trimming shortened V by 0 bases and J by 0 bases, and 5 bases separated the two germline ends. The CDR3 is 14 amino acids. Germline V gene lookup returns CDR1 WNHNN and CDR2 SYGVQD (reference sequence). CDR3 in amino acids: CASSESMMNTEAFF. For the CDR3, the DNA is TGCGCCAGCAGTGAGTCGATGATGAACACTGAAGCTTTCTTT.

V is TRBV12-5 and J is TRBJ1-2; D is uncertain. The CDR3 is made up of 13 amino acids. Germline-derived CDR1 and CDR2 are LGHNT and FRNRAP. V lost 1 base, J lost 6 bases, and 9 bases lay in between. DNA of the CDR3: TGTGCTAGTGGTTTGGGCAGTCCAGATGGCTACACCTTC. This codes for CASGLGSPDGYTF.

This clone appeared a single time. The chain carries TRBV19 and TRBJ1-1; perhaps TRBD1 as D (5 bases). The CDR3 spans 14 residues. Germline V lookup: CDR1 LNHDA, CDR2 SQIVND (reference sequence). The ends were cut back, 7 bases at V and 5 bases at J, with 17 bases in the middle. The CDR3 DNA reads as TGTGCCAGTACCTCCCTGGGCGGGGGGACTGAAGCTTTCTTT. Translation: CASTSLGGGTEAFF.

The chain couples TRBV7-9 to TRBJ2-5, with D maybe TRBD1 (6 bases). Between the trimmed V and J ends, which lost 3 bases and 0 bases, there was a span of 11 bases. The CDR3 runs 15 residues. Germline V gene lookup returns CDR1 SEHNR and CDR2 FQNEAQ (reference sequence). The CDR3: CASSLGTQYQETQYF. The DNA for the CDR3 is TGTGCCAGCAGCTTGGGGACACAGTACCAAGAGACCCAGTACTTC.